Following are 23 T cell receptor delta chains from one sample sequenced in a study of DNA immune sequencing with unique molecular identifiers. All 8 TRDV and 4 TRDJ genes were targeted in 32-plex amplification of genomic DNA. The library had 12-nucleotide UMIs introduced over roughly 3 barcoding cycles, then a second adapter PCR. TCRdb reran clone calling via CATT on the multiplex PCR reads. The sample contains 850 to 950 delta-chain clones, 25% to 40% of which appear only once. The sequenced sample consisted of gamma-delta T cells from PBMCs. The receptor set was obtained from a human donor in good health.

This clone was seen only a few times. At one of its ends the junction is not consistent with the germline gene, which may arise from a read error. J is TRDJ1 and V is TRDV2; D uncertain. This CDR3 spans 15 amino acids. The germline CDR1 and CDR2 sequences are GEAIGNYY and EKD. CDR3 nucleotide sequence: TGTGCCTGTGTCCCCTTAGTACCTAACACGGATAAACTCATCTTT. Translated, it gives CACVPLVPNTDKLIF.

Notes on this clone: The protein TCRdb lists belongs to a much larger clone and differs from this DNA's translation at residue 5, which points to a read error; the protein shown is made from the DNA. The chain has TRDV1 and TRDJ1, with 9 nucleotides matching TRDD3. Germline V CDR1 and CDR2: TSWWSYY, QGS. The J segment lost 0 bases and the V segment lost 4 bases, leaving 30 bases of the junction unmatched. The CDR3 sequence is 24 residues long. This chain's CDR3 is CALGVLSRGHPLGDRGRYTDKLIF. The CDR3, as DNA: TGTGCTCTTGGGGTACTGTCTAGAGGTCACCCGCTGGGGGATCGAGGAAGGTACACCGATAAACTCATCTTT.

This clone turned up a few times. This is likely an artifact of a read error, given a far larger clone one base away. Other DNA sequences in the same sample also yield this CDR3. The chain combines TRDV1 with TRDJ1, with 12 nucleotides matching TRDD3. The V and J ends lost 5 bases and 1 base, in that order; junction bases with no gene match: 35. The germline V gene has CDR1 TSWWSYY and CDR2 QGS. CDR3 length equals 26 residues. Here the CDR3 reads CALGHGECLLLLATGGYKFSTDKLIF. The CDR3 bases are TGTGCTCTTGGGCATGGAGAGTGTCTTCTTCTGCTAGCTACTGGGGGATACAAATTCTCCACCGATAAACTCATCTTT.

Concerning this clone itself: Other DNA sequences in this sample translate to the same CDR3. This chain links TRDV1 with TRDJ1, with a weak D call TRDD3 (6 bases). Germline V lookup: CDR1 TSWWSYY, CDR2 QGS. The CDR3 is 24 amino acids. Trimming removed 4 bases at V and 0 bases at J, with 39 bases between. DNA for the CDR3: TGTGCTCTTGGGGCGCTCAAATTCCTTACTGTGGGGGTCTACGACCTCTTGTACACCGATAAACTCATCTTT. This gives the protein CALGALKFLTVGVYDLLYTDKLIF.

As for this clone: TCRdb attributes to this sequence the protein of a much larger clone, which differs from the DNA translation at residue 7; a read error is likely, and the protein displayed is translated from the DNA. The J gene is TRDJ1, the V gene TRDV1; 9 nucleotides agree with TRDD3. The CDR3 length is 23 residues. V lost 4 bases, J lost 0 bases, and 27 bases stayed unmatched. Germline V gene lookup returns CDR1 TSWWSYY and CDR2 QGS. CDR3 nucleotides: TGTGCTCTTGGGGGGTCGCTGGGCTATCGGGGATACGCGGGGACTAAGTACACCGATAAACTCATCTTT. Residues: CALGGSLGYRGYAGTKYTDKLIF.

This clone occurred a few times. With a far larger clone one base away, a read error is the likely cause. Other DNA sequences from this sample encode an identical CDR3 as well. This chain links TRDV2 with TRDJ1; 9 bases are shared with TRDD3. Unmatched junction bases numbered 11, after V lost 7 bases and J lost 0 bases. CDR1 is GEAIGNYY and CDR2 is EKD in the germline V gene. The CDR3 spans 16 residues. The CDR3 region has the DNA TGTGCCTGGGCCCAAACTGGGGGACCATACACCGATAAACTCATCTTT. Translating it yields CAWAQTGGPYTDKLIF.

A word on this clone: TCRdb's listed protein matches a much larger clone and diverges from this DNA's translation at residue 7, likely through a read error; the protein shown comes from the DNA. The V gene is TRDV2, the J gene TRDJ1; D is uncertain. Trimming pared 1 base from V and 9 bases from J, leaving 17 bases between. Germline V gene lookup returns CDR1 GEAIGNYY and CDR2 EKD. The CDR3 runs to 14 residues. CDR3 coding DNA: TGTGCCTGTGACACTGTAGACGTCAGGCGGGAACTCATCTTT. Residues: CACDTVDVRRELIF.

On this clone: A far larger clone is one nucleotide away, so this likely arose from a read error. Other DNA sequences within the sample encode an identical CDR3. The rearrangement joins TRDV2 to TRDJ1; 8 bases map to TRDD3. The CDR3 covers 20 residues. Germline V gene lookup returns CDR1 GEAIGNYY and CDR2 EKD. The CDR3 DNA is TGTGCCTGTGACACGTTGACCGCTGGGGGACACGGAGGGTCCAACGAAAAACTTATCTTT. Translation: CACDTLTAGGHGGSNEKLIF.

By proportion, this clone is medium-sized. J is TRDJ1 and V is TRDV2; D not certain. Trimming cost V 0 bases and J 1 base, with 8 bases left between them. There are 14 residues in the CDR3. Per germline, CDR1 GEAIGNYY and CDR2 EKD. CDR3 amino acids: CACDTMVVTDKLIF. The CDR3 bases are TGTGCCTGTGACACCATGGTCGTCACCGATAAACTCATCTTT.

This clone was seen a handful of times. This DNA translates differently at residue 4 from the TCRdb protein, which is that of a much larger clone; a read error is likely, and the protein shown is the DNA's own translation. The rearrangement links TRDV1 to TRDJ1, with 9 bases matching TRDD3. CDR3 length: 23 residues. V trimming: 8 bases; J trimming: 0 bases; junction bases outside the gene matches: 31. Germline V lookup: CDR1 TSWWSYY, CDR2 QGS. CDR3 region: CALWGSRGYRGYAGTKYTDKLIF. The CDR3 nucleotides are TGTGCTCTTTGGGGGTCGCGGGGCTATCGGGGATACGCGGGGACTAAGTACACCGATAAACTCATCTTT.

A note on this clone: Since a far larger clone is one base different, this is likely a read error. The sample carries other DNA sequences with the same CDR3. The CDR3 is CAWAQTGGPYTDKLIF. CDR3 sequence (DNA): TGTGCCTGGGCCCAAACCGGGGGACCCTACACCGATAAACTCATCTTT. The V call is TRDV2, the J call TRDJ1, with D perhaps TRDD3 (6 bases). Trimming left V 7 bases short and J 0 bases short, with 20 bases between. The CDR3 is 16 residues long. Germline-derived CDR1 and CDR2 are GEAIGNYY and EKD.

On this clone: The likely explanation is a read error, given a far larger clone one base away. The rearrangement uses TRDV2 and TRDJ1; weak D call: TRDD3 (5 bases). V dropped 1 base and J dropped 8 bases, with 34 bases sitting between them. Germline V gene data show CDR1 as GEAIGNYY and CDR2 as EKD. This CDR3 is 20 amino acids long. The CDR3 region is CACDTLTAWGHGGSNEKLIF. The CDR3 coding sequence is TGTGCCTGTGACACGTTGACCGCTTGGGGACACGGAGGGTCCAACGAAAAACTCATCTTT.

To note about this clone: Given a far larger clone just one base away, this is likely a sequencing read error. At the DNA level, this CDR3 is encoded by other sequences in the same sample as well. The CDR3 protein is CAFIAGGYEVPDKLIF. CDR3 bases: TGTGCCTTTATTGCCGGGGGATACGAGGTACCCGATAAACTTATCTTT. The chain links TRDV3 to TRDJ1; 10 bases are a match to TRDD3. Looked up from germline, CDR1 is TVYSNPD and CDR2 is GDNSRS (reference sequence). CDR3 length equals 16 residues.

Worth noting for this clone: This probably arose from a read error, given a far larger clone one base away. The chain recombines TRDV3 with TRDJ1, with D possibly being TRDD3 (5 bases). This CDR3 contains 18 residues. The ends were cut back, 2 bases at V and 0 bases at J, with 25 bases in the middle. CDR1 and CDR2 (germline): TVYSNPD, GDNSRS (reference sequence). The CDR3 DNA is TGTGCCTTTGAGGGGACGGGTGTACAGGGGGCCGACACCGATAAACTCATCTTT. It yields the protein CAFEGTGVQGADTDKLIF.

By its share, this clone is medium-sized. The V and J genes are TRDV2 and TRDJ1, with 8 bases matching TRDD3. Germline assignment: CDR1 GEAIGNYY and CDR2 EKD. V dropped 0 bases and J dropped 0; count of bases not matched to a gene: 5. This CDR3 is built from 16 residues. Written as DNA, the CDR3 is TGTGCCTGTGACACCCTGGGGGACGTGTACACCGATAAACTCATCTTT. Protein sequence: CACDTLGDVYTDKLIF.

On this clone: The TCRdb protein, from a much larger clone, departs from this DNA's translation at residue 3, likely by read error; the protein shown derives from the DNA. The V call is TRDV1, the J call TRDJ1; 12 bases map to TRDD3. From germline, CDR1 is TSWWSYY and CDR2 QGS. This CDR3 has 26 residues. DNA for the CDR3: TGTGCTCATGGGCATGGAGAGTGCCTTCTTCTGCTAGCTACTGGGGGATACAAATTCTCCACCGATAAACTCATCTTT. Translating gives CAHGHGECLLLLATGGYKFSTDKLIF.

This clone is classed as hyperexpanded. Other DNA sequences in the sample encode the same CDR3. The gene calls are TRDV1 and TRDJ1; 9 bases align to TRDD3. The CDR3 runs 23 residues. The V segment lost 4 bases and the J segment 0 bases; nucleotides outside the gene matches: 27. CDR1 is TSWWSYY, CDR2 QGS, per germline. In nucleotides, the CDR3 is TGTGCTCTTGGGGGGTCGCGGGGCTATCGGGGATACGCGGGGACTAAGTACACCGATAAACTCATCTTT. It specifies CALGGSRGYRGYAGTKYTDKLIF.

This clone was detected a few times. Since a far larger clone is one base different, this is likely a read error. The V gene is TRDV3, the J gene TRDJ1; 8 nucleotides agree with TRDD3. Germline loops: CDR1 TVYSNPD, CDR2 GDNSRS (reference sequence). The ends lost 2 bases at V and 0 bases at J; junction bases unmatched: 17. The CDR3 sequence is 18 residues long. In DNA, the CDR3 is TGTGCCTTTGAGGAGACGGGTGTACTGGGGGCCGACACCGATAAACTCATCTTT. It is translated as CAFEETGVLGADTDKLIF. Full variable domain (outside the CDR3, taken from reference TRDV3 and TRDJ1): CDKVTQSSPDQTVASGSEVVLLCTYDTVYSNPDLFWYRIRPDYSFQFVFYGDNSRSEGADFTQGRFSVKHILTQKAFHLVISPVRTEDSATYYCAFEETGVLGADTDKLIFGKGTRVTVEP.

Regarding this clone: TCRdb's entry gives the protein of a much larger clone, which mismatches this DNA's translation at residue 11, likely from a read error; the protein reported here is translated from the DNA. The chain combines TRDV1 with TRDJ1, with TRDD3 matching over 12 bases. Unmatched junction bases numbered 35, after V lost 5 bases and J lost 1 base. The CDR3 totals 26 residues. Germline V gene sequence: CDR1 TSWWSYY, CDR2 QGS. CDR3 in DNA: TGTGCTCTTGGGCATGGAGAGTGCCTTCTTCCGCTAGCTACTGGGGGATACAAATTCTCCACCGATAAACTCATCTTT. Its translation is CALGHGECLLPLATGGYKFSTDKLIF.

A note on this clone: The TCRdb protein, from a much larger clone, departs from this DNA's translation at residue 4, likely by read error; the protein shown derives from the DNA. Other DNA sequences from this sample encode an identical CDR3 as well. The chain couples TRDV1 to TRDJ1; 12 nucleotides line up with TRDD3. V shed 8 bases and J 1 base; nucleotides not matched to a gene: 38. There are 26 residues in the CDR3. CDR1 and CDR2 (germline): TSWWSYY, QGS. CDR3 protein: CALRHGECLLLLATGGYKFSTDKLIF. The CDR3 nucleotides are TGTGCTCTTCGGCATGGAGAGTGCCTTCTTCTGCTAGCTACTGGGGGATACAAATTCTCCACCGATAAACTCATCTTT.

Comments on this clone: For this DNA, TCRdb reports the protein of a much larger clone, which diverges at residue 21, most likely from a read error; the protein presented here is translated directly from the DNA. V and J are TRDV1 and TRDJ1, with 12 bases identical to TRDD3. V lost 5 bases and J lost 4; bases outside the gene matches: 38. Germline loops: CDR1 TSWWSYY, CDR2 QGS. This CDR3 region has 26 residues. The CDR3: CALGHGECLLLLATGGYKFSNDKLIF. DNA of the CDR3: TGTGCTCTTGGGCATGGAGAGTGCCTTCTTCTGCTAGCTACTGGGGGATACAAATTCTCCAACGATAAACTCATCTTT.

In the case of this clone: TCRdb has a much larger clone's protein, which differs at residue 4 from the translation of this DNA, likely because of a read error; what is shown is the protein translated from the DNA. The chain links TRDV3 to TRDJ1; 10 bases are shared with TRDD3. Germline V gives CDR1 TVYSNPD, CDR2 GDNSRS (reference sequence). Trimming took 2 bases from V and 3 from J; bases not matched to a gene: 12. This CDR3 contains 16 residues. In DNA form, the CDR3 reads TGTGCCTTTGTTGCCGGGGGATACGAGGTACCCGATAAACTCATCTTT. It translates to CAFVAGGYEVPDKLIF.

Only a few counts were recorded for this clone. A far bigger clonotype differs at one base, so this is likely a read error. The same CDR3 is also encoded by other DNA sequences in this sample. This rearrangement joins TRDV3 to TRDJ1; 10 bases are a match to TRDD3. This CDR3 is 16 amino acids long. Germline V gene sequence: CDR1 TVYSNPD, CDR2 GDNSRS (reference sequence). CDR3 residues: CAFIAGGYEVPDKLIF. In nucleotides, the CDR3 is TGTGCCTTTATTGCCGGGGGATACGAGGTACCCGATAAACTCATTTTT.